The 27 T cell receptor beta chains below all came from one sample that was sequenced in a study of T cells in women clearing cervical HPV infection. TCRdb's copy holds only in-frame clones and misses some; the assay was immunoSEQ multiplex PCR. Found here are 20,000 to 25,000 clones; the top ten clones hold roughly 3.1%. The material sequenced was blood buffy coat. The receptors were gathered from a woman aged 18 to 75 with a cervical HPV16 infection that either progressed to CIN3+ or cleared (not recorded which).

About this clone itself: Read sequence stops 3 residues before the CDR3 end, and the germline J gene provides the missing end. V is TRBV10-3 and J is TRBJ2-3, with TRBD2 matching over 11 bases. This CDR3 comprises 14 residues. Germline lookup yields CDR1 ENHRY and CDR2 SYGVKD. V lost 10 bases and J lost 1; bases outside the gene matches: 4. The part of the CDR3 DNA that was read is TGTGCCACGGTAGCGGGAGGGGGCACAGATACG. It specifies CATVAGGGTDT. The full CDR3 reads CATVAGGGTDTQYF.

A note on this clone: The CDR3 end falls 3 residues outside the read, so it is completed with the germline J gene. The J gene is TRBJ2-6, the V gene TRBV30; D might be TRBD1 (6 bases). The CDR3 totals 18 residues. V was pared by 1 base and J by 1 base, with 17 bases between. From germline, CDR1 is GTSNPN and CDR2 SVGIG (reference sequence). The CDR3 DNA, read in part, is TGTGCCTGGAGTGCCAGGGGCAGGGGTGGGTCTGGGGCCAACGTC. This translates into CAWSARGRGGSGANV. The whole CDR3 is CAWSARGRGGSGANVLTF.

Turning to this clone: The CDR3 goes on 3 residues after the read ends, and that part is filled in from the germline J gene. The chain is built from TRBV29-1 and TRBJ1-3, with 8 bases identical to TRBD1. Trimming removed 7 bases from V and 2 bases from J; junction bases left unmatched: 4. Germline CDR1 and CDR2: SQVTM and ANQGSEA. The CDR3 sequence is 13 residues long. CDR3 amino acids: CSGGTGAGNTIYF. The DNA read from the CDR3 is TGCAGCGGAGGGACAGGCGCTGGAAACACC.

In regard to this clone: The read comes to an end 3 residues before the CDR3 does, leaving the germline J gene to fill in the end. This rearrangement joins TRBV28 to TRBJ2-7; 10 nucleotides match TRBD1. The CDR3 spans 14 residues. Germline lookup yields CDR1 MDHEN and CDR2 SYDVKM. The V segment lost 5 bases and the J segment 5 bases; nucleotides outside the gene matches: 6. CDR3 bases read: TGTGCCAGCAGTCCCTGGGACAGGGGCCACGAG. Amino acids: CASSPWDRGHE. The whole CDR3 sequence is CASSPWDRGHEQYF. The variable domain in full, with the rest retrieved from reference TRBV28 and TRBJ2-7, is DVKVTQSSRYLVKRTGEKVFLECVQDMDHENMFWYRQDPGLGLRLIYFSYDVKMKEKGDIPEGYSVSREKKERFSLILESASTNQTSMYLCASSPWDRGHEQYFGPGTRLTVT.

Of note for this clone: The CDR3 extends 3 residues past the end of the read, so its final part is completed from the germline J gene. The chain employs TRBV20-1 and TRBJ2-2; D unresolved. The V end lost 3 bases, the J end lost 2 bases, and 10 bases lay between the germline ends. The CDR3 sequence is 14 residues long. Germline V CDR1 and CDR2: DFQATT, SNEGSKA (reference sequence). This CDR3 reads CSARPVVNTGELFF. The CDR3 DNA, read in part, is TGCAGTGCTAGGCCCGTAGTAAACACCGGGGAG.

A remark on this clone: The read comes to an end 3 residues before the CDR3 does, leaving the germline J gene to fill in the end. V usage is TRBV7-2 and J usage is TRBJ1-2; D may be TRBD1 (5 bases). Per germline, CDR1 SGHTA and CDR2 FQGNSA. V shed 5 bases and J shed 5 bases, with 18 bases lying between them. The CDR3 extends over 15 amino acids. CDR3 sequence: CASSHQTGERYGYTF. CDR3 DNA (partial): TGTGCCAGCAGCCACCAAACAGGAGAGCGTTATGGC.

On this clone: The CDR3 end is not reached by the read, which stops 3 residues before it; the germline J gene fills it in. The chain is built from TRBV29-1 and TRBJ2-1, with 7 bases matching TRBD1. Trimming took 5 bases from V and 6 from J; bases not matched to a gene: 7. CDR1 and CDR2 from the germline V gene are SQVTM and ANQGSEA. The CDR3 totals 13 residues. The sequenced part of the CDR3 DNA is TGCAGCGTTTCAGGGGGTCTGGGCAATGAG. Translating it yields CSVSGGLGNE. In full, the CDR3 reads CSVSGGLGNEQFF.

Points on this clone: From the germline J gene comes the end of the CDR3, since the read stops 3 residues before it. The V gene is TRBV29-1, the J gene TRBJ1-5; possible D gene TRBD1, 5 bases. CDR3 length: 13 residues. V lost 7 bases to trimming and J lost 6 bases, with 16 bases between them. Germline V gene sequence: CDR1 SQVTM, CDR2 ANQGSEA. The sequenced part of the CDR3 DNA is TGCAGCGCAGTCATAGGGGCAAGTCAGCCC. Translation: CSAVIGASQP. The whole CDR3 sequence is CSAVIGASQPQHF.

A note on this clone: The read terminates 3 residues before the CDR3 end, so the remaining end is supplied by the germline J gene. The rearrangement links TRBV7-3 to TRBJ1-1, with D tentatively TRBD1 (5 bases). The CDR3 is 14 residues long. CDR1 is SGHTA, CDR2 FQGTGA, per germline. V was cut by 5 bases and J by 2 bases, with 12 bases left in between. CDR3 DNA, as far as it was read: TGTGCCAGCAGCCCCGTAGGGGTCAACACTGAA. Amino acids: CASSPVGVNTE. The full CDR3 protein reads CASSPVGVNTEAFF.

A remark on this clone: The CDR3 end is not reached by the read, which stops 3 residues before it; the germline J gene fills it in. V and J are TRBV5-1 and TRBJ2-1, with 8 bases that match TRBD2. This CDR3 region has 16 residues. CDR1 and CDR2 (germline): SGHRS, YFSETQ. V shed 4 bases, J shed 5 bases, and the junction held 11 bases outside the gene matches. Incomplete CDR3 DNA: TGCGCCAGCAGCCTATCCGGGGGGACTAGAGACAATGAG. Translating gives CASSLSGGTRDNE. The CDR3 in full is CASSLSGGTRDNEQFF. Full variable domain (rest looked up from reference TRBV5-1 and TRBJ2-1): KAGVTQTPRYLIKTRGQQVTLSCSPISGHRSVSWYQQTPGQGLQFLFEYFSETQRNKGNFPGRFSGRQFSNSRSEMNVSTLELGDSALYLCASSLSGGTRDNEQFFGPGTRLTVL.

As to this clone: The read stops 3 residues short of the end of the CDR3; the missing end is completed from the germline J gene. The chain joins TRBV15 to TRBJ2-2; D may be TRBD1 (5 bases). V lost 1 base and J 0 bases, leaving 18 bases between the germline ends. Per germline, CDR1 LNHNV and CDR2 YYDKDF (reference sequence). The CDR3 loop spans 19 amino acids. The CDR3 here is CATSRVRYTGPSNTGELFF. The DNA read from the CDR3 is TGTGCCACCAGCAGAGTAAGGTATACAGGACCTTCGAACACCGGGGAG.

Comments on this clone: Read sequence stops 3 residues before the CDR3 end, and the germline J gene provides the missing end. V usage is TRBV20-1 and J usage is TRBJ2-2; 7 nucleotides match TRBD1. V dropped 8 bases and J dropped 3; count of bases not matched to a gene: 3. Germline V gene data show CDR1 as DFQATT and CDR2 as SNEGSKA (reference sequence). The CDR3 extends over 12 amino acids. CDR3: CSSTGDTGELFF. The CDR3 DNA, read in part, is TGCAGTTCTACAGGGGACACCGGGGAG.

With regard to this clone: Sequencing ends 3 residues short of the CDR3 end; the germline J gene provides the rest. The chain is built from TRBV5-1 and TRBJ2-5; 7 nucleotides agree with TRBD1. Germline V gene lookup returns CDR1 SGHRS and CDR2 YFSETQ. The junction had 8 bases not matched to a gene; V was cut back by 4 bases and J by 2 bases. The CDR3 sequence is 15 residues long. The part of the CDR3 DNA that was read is TGCGCCAGCAGCCTCATGACAGGGCCACAAGAGACC. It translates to CASSLMTGPQET. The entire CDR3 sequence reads CASSLMTGPQETQYF.

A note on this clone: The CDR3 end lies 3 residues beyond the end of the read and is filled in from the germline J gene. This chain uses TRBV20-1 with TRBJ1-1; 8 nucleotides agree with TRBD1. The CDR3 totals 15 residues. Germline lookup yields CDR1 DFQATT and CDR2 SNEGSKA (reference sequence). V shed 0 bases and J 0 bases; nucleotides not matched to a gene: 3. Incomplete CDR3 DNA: TGCAGTGCTAGAGATCAGACAGGGGTGAACACTGAA. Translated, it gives CSARDQTGVNTE. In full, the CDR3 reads CSARDQTGVNTEAFF.

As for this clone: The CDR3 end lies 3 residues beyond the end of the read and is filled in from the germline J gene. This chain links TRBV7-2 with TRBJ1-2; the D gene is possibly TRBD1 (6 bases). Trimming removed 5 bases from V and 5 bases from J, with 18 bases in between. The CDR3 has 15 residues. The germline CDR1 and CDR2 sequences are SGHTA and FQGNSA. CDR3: CASSPVVARGYGYTF. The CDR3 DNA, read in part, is TGTGCCAGCAGCCCCGTCGTCGCAAGGGGGTATGGC. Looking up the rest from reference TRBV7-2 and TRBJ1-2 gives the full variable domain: GAGVSQSPSNKVTEKGKDVELRCDPISGHTALYWYRQSLGQGLEFLIYFQGNSAPDKSGLPSDRFSAERTGGSVSTLTIQRTQQEDSAVYLCASSPVVARGYGYTFGSGTRLTVV.

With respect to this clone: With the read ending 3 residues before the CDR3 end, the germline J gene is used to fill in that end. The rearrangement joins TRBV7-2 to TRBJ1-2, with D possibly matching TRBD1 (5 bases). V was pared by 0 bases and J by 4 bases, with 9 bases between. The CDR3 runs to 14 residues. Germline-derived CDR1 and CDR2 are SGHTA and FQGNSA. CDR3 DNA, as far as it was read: TGTGCCAGCAGCTTAGCGCCACAGGTCTATGGC. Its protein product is CASSLAPQVYG. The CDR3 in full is CASSLAPQVYGYTF.

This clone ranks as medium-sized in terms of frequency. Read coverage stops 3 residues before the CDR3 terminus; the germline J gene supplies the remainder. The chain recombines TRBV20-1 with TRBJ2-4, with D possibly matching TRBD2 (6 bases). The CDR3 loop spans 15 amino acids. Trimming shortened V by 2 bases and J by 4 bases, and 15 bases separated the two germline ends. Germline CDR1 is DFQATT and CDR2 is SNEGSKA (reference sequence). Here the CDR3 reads CSARSERALKNIQYF. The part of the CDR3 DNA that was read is TGCAGTGCTAGATCCGAGCGGGCCCTTAAAAACATT.

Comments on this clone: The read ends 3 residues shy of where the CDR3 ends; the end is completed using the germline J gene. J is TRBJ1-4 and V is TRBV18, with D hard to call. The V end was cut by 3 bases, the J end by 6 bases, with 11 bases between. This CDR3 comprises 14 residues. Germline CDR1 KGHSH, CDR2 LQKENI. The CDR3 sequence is CASSPVERDEKLFF. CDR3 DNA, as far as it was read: TGTGCCAGCTCACCGGTAGAAAGGGATGAAAAA.

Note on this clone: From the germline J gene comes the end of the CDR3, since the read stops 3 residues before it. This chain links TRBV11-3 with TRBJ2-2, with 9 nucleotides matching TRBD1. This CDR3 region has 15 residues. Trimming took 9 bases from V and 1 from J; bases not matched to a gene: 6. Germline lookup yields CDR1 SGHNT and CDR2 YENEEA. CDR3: CASLQGAGNTGELFF. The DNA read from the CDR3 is TGTGCCAGTTTACAGGGGGCGGGGAACACCGGGGAG.

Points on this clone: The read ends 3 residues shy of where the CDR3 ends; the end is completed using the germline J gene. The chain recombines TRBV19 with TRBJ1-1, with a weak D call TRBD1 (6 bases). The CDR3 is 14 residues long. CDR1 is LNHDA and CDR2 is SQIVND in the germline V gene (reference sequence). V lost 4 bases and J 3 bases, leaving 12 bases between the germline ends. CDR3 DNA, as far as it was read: TGTGCCAGTAGTAACGACCCAGGGGACACTGAA. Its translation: CASSNDPGDTE. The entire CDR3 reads CASSNDPGDTEAFF.

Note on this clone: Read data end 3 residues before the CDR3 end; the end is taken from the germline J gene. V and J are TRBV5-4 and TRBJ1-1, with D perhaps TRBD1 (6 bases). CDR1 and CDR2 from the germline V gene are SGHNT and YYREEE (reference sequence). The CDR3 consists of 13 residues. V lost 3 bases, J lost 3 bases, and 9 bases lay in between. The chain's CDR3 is CASSWDTHTEAFF. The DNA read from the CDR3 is TGTGCCAGCAGCTGGGACACGCACACTGAA.

CDR3 protein: CASSPGSNNEQFF. The CDR3 bases that were read are TGTGCCAGCAGTCCAGGGAGTAACAATGAG. The chain carries TRBV7-8 and TRBJ2-1; perhaps D is TRBD1 or TRBD2 (5 bases each). The read stops 3 residues short of the end of the CDR3; the missing end is completed from the germline J gene. Trimming pared 6 bases from V and 5 bases from J, leaving 11 bases between. Per germline, CDR1 SGHVS and CDR2 FQNEAQ. The CDR3 runs 13 residues. Combining the CDR3 with reference TRBV7-8 and TRBJ2-1 gives the whole variable domain GAGVSQSPRYKVAKRGQDVALRCDPISGHVSLFWYQQALGQGPEFLTYFQNEAQLDKSGLPSDRFFAERPEGSVSTLKIQRTQQEDSAVYLCASSPGSNNEQFFGPGTRLTVL.

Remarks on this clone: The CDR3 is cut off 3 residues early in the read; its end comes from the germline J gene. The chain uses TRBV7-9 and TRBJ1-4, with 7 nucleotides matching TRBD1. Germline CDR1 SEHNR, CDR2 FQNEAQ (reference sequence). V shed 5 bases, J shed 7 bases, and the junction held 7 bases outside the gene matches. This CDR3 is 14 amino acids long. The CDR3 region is CASSHRQGGEKLFF. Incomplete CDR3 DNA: TGTGCCAGCAGCCATAGACAGGGAGGTGAAAAA.

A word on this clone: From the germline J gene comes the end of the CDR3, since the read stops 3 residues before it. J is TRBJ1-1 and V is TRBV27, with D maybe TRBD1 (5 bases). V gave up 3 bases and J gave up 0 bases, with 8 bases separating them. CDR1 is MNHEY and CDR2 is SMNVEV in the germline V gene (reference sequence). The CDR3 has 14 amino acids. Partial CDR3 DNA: TGTGCCAGCAGTTTCCAGGGTTTGAACACTGAA. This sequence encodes CASSFQGLNTE. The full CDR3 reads CASSFQGLNTEAFF.

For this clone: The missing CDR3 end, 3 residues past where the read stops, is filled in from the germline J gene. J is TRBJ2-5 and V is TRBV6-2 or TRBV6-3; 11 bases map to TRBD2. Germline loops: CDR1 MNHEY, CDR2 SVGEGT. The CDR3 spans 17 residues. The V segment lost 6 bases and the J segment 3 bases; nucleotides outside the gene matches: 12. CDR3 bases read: TGTGCCAGCAGCACAGTTCACCAGGGACTAGCGGAAGAGACC. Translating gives CASSTVHQGLAEET. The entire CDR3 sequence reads CASSTVHQGLAEETQYF.

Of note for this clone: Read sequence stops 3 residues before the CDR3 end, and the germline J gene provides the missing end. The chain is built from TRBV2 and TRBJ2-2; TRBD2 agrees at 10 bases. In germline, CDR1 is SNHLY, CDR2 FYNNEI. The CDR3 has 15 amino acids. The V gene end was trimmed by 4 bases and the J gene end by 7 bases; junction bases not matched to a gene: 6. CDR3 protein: CASSVASGSFGELFF. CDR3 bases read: TGTGCCAGCAGTGTTGCTAGCGGGAGTTTCGGGGAG.

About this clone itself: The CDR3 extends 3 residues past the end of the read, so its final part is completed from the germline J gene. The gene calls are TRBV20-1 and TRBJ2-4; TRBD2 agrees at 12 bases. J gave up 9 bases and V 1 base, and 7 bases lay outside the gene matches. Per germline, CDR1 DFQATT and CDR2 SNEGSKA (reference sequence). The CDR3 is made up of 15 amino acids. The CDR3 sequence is CSARGLAGVRAIQYF. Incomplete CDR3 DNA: TGCAGTGCTAGAGGACTAGCGGGGGTCAGAGCCATT.